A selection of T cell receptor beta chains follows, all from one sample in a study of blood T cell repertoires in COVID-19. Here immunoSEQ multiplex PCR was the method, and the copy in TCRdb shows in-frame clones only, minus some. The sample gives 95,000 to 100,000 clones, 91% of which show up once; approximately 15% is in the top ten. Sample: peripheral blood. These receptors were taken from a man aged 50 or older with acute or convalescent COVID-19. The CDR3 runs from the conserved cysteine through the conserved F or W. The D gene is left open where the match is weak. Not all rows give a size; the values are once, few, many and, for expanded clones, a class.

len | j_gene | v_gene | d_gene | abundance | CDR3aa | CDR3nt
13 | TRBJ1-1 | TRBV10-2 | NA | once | CASSEPQLTEAFF | TGCGCCAGCAGTGAGCCCCAGTTAACTGAAGCTTTCTTT
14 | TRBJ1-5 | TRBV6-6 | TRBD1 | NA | CASSYSTGIQPQHF | TGTGCCAGCAGTTACTCGACAGGGATTCAGCCCCAGCATTTT
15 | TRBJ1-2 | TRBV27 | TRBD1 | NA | CASSLAGQGARGYTF | TGTGCCAGCAGTTTAGCGGGACAGGGGGCGAGGGGCTACACCTTC
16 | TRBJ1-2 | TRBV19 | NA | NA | CASAASNSGTIYGYTF | TGTGCCAGCGCTGCCTCGAATTCAGGGACTATCTATGGCTACACCTTC
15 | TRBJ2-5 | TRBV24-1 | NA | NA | CATSGVVLEGETQYF | TGTGCCACCAGTGGTGTTGTTCTGGAGGGAGAGACCCAGTACTTC
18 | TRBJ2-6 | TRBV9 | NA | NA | CASSEQGNRRSGANVLTF | TGTGCCAGCAGCGAACAGGGTAATCGAAGGTCTGGGGCCAACGTCCTGACTTTC
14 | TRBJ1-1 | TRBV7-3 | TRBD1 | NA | CASSLQGDVTEAFF | TGTGCCAGCAGCTTACAGGGGGATGTCACTGAAGCTTTCTTT
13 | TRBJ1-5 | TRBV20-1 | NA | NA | CSASLGEHQPQHF | TGCAGTGCTAGTCTCGGGGAGCATCAGCCCCAGCATTTT
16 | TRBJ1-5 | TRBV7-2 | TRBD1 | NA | CASSLKDRGGNQPQHF | TGTGCCAGCAGCTTAAAGGACAGGGGCGGTAATCAGCCCCAGCATTTT
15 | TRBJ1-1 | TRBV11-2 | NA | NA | CASSPPISMNTEAFF | TGTGCCAGCAGCCCCCCCATTTCCATGAACACTGAAGCTTTCTTT
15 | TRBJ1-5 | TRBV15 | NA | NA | CATSSTGIGGQPQHF | TGTGCCACCAGCAGCACCGGCATTGGCGGTCAGCCCCAGCATTTT
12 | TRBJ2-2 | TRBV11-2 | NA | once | CASSPRPGELFF | TGTGCCAGCAGCCCCAGGCCCGGGGAGCTGTTTTTT
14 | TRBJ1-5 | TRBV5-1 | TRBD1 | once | CASSPGTDNQPQHF | TGCGCCAGCAGCCCCGGGACAGACAATCAGCCCCAGCATTTT
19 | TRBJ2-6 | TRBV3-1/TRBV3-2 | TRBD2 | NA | CASSPPLGEGTSGANVLTF | TGTGCCAGCAGCCCCCCCCTGGGGGAGGGTACGTCTGGGGCCAACGTCCTGACTTTC
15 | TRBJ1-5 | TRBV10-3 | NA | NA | CAISESSQSNQPQHF | TGTGCCATCAGTGAGTCTAGTCAAAGCAATCAGCCCCAGCATTTT
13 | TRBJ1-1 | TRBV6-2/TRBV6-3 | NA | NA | CASSLSVQGRTFF | TGTGCCAGCAGCCTGAGTGTACAGGGTCGCACTTTCTTT
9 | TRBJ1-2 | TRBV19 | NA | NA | CARGCDYTF | TGTGCTAGAGGGTGTGACTACACCTTC
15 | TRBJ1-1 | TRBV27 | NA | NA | CASSFISGGGTEAFF | TGTGCCAGCAGTTTCATTTCGGGAGGGGGGACTGAAGCTTTCTTT
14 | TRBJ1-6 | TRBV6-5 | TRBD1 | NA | CASTILTGFSPLHF | TGTGCCAGCACCATACTGACAGGGTTCTCACCCCTCCACTTT
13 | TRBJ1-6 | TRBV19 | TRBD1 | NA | CASTRGRSSPLHF | TGTGCCAGTACGAGGGGGCGAAGTTCACCCCTCCACTTT
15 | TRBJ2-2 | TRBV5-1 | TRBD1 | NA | CASSGTGKNTGELFF | TGCGCCAGCAGCGGGACAGGGAAGAACACCGGGGAGCTGTTTTTT
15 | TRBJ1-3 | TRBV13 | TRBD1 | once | CAIPGQGLSGNTIYF | TGTGCCATCCCGGGACAGGGTCTTTCTGGAAACACCATATATTTT
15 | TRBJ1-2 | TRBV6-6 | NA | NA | CASSYSIRARGGYTF | TGTGCCAGCAGTTACTCGATAAGGGCCAGGGGTGGCTACACCTTC
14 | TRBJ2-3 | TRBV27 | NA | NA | CASSLFSGADTQYF | TGTGCCAGCAGTTTATTTTCGGGGGCAGATACGCAGTATTTT
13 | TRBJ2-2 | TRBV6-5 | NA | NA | CASSSRVSGELFF | TGTGCCAGCAGTTCCCGGGTTTCCGGGGAGCTGTTTTTT
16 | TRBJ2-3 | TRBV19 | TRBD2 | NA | CASSMISGGVTDTQYF | TGTGCCAGTAGTATGATTAGCGGGGGAGTCACAGATACGCAGTATTTT
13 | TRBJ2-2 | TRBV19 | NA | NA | CAILDRNTGELFF | TGTGCCATCCTCGACAGGAATACCGGGGAGCTGTTTTTT
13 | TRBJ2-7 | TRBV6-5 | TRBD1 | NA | CASSRTGTYEQYF | TGTGCCAGCAGTCGGACAGGGACCTACGAGCAGTACTTC
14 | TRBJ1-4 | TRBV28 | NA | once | CASNDISTNEKLFF | TGTGCCAGCAATGACATCTCAACTAATGAAAAACTGTTTTTT
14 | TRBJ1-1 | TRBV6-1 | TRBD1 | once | CASSEKGANTEAFF | TGTGCCAGCAGTGAAAAGGGGGCGAACACTGAAGCTTTCTTT
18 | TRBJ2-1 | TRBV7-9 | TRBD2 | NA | CASSEIRGLAGGKNEQFF | TGTGCCAGCAGCGAGATAAGGGGACTAGCGGGGGGGAAAAATGAGCAGTTCTTC
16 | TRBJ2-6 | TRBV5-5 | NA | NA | CASSLGPGAGANVLTF | TGTGCCAGCAGCTTGGGGCCAGGGGCCGGGGCCAACGTCCTGACTTTC
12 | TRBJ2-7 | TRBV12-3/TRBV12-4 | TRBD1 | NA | CACGQGRGEQYF | TGTGCCTGCGGACAGGGACGAGGAGAGCAGTACTTC
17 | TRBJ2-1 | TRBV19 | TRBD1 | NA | CASRPQGLGGSYNEQFF | TGTGCCAGTAGGCCACAGGGGCTGGGCGGCTCCTACAATGAGCAGTTCTTC
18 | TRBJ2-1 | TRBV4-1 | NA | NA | CASSQDAGGGVTAREQFF | TGCGCCAGCAGCCAAGACGCCGGCGGCGGGGTGACAGCCAGGGAGCAGTTCTTC
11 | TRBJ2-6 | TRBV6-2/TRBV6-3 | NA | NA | CASSYPRPLTF | TGTGCCAGCAGTTATCCCAGGCCCCTGACTTTC
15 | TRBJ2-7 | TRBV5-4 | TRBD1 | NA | CASSSPGQGWYEQYF | TGTGCCAGCAGCTCCCCGGGACAGGGGTGGTACGAGCAGTACTTC
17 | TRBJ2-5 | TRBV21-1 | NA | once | CASSPRRTAPYQETQYF | TGTGCCAGCAGCCCACGCCGGACAGCTCCGTACCAAGAGACCCAGTACTTC
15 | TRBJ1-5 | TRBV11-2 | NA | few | CASSLGLRGEQPQHF | TGTGCCAGCAGCTTAGGTCTCAGGGGTGAACAGCCCCAGCATTTT
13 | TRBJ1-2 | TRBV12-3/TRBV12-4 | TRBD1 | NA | CASTQQGNYGYTF | TGTGCCAGCACCCAACAGGGGAACTATGGCTACACCTTC
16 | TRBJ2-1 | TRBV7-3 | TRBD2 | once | CASSSVRGGAANEQFF | TGTGCCAGCAGCTCCGTTCGCGGGGGGGCCGCCAATGAGCAGTTCTTC
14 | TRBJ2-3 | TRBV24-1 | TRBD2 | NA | CATGSGGDTDTQYF | TGTGCCACCGGGAGCGGGGGGGACACAGATACGCAGTATTTT
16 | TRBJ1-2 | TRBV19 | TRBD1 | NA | CASRPGTASANYGYTF | TGTGCCAGTAGACCTGGGACAGCCTCAGCTAACTATGGCTACACCTTC
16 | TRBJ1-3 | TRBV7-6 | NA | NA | CASSGGHRVSGNTIYF | TGTGCCAGCAGCGGAGGACACAGGGTCTCTGGAAACACCATATATTTT
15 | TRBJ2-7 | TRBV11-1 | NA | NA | CASSPMVDSLYEQYF | TGTGCCAGCAGCCCAATGGTTGACAGCTTGTACGAGCAGTACTTC
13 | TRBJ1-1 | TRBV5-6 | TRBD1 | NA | CASSLSDRGIRFF | TGTGCCAGCAGCTTATCTGACAGGGGAATCCGTTTCTTT
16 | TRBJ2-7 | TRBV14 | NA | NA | CASSQERGTLLYEQYF | TGTGCCAGCAGCCAAGAGCGGGGCACCCTACTCTACGAGCAGTACTTC
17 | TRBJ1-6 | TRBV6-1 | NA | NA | CASSEKRGGVANSPLHF | TGTGCCAGCAGTGAAAAAAGGGGTGGCGTGGCTAATTCACCCCTCCACTTT
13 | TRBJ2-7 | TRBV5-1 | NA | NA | CASSRPPSYEQYF | TGCGCCAGCAGCCGTCCTCCCTCCTACGAGCAGTACTTC
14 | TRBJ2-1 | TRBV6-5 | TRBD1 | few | CASSLGTVYNEQFF | TGTGCCAGCAGTTTGGGGACAGTATACAATGAGCAGTTCTTC
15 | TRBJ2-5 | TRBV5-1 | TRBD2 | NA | CASSPAGGAVKNAYF | TGCGCCAGCAGCCCCGCCGGGGGGGCGGTTAAAAATGCGTACTTC
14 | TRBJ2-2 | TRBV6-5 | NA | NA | CAVMRGGNTGELFF | TGTGCCGTTATGAGGGGGGGGAACACCGGGGAGCTGTTTTTT
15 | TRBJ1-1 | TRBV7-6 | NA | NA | CASSLAPDMNTEAFF | TGTGCCAGCAGCTTAGCGCCAGATATGAACACTGAAGCTTTCTTT
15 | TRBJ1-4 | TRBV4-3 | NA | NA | CASSQDLIGGEKLFF | TGCGCCAGCAGCCAAGATTTAATAGGAGGCGAAAAACTGTTTTTT
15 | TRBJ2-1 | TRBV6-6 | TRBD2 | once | CASTPSQRGVDEQFF | TGTGCCAGCACCCCGTCCCAGCGGGGGGTCGATGAGCAGTTCTTC
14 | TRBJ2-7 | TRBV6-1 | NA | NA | CASSEISPSYEQYF | TGTGCCAGCAGTGAAATCAGTCCCTCCTACGAGCAGTACTTC
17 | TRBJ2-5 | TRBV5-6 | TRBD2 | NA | CASSLGPGLAGKETQYF | TGTGCCAGCAGCTTGGGACCGGGACTAGCGGGGAAAGAGACCCAGTACTTC
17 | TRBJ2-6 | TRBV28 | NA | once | CASSLLGDFSGANVLTF | TGTGCCAGCAGTTTACTAGGGGACTTCTCTGGGGCCAACGTCCTGACTTTC
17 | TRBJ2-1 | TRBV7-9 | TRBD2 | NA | CASSLSLAANTRNEQFF | TGTGCCAGCAGCCTAAGTCTAGCGGCAAACACACGGAATGAGCAGTTCTTC